The next 16 T cell receptor beta chains were all read from a single sample in a study of beta chain features in type 1 diabetes. Expressed TCRB transcripts were sequenced because the isolated RNA had all been reverse transcribed beforehand. Using immunoSEQ multiplex PCR, the repertoire was profiled, and TCRdb retains in-frame clones only, with some absent. The sample lists almost 350,000 clones, around 19% occurring once. Source material: naive CD4+ T cells from blood. These receptors all come from a woman in her late teens or twenties in good health.

The chain couples TRBV4-2 to TRBJ2-5; 11 nucleotides match TRBD2. V dropped 4 bases and J dropped 4; count of bases not matched to a gene: 11. CDR1 LGHNA and CDR2 YNFKEQ come from the germline V gene. This CDR3 comprises 17 residues. CDR3 nucleotides: TGTGCCAGCAGCCCCGAAATAGCGGGAGGGCGACGAGAGACCCAGTACTTC. It yields the protein CASSPEIAGGRRETQYF.

This chain connects TRBV9 to TRBJ2-7; 9 bases align to TRBD1. The V gene's germline CDR1 is SGDLS and CDR2 YYNGEE. The CDR3 consists of 14 residues. With V trimmed by 3 bases and J by 6 bases, 7 bases remained unmatched. In DNA form, the CDR3 reads TGTGCCAGCAGCGCAGGACAGGGGTCGGGCGAGCAGTACTTC. Translated, it gives CASSAGQGSGEQYF.

The chain recombines TRBV19 with TRBJ2-7; 7 bases fit TRBD2. The CDR3 spans 13 residues. Germline V gene lookup returns CDR1 LNHDA and CDR2 SQIVND (reference sequence). V was pared by 5 bases and J by 2 bases, with 3 bases of the junction left unmatched. CDR3 sequence reads: CASSREEAYEQYF. CDR3 nucleotides: TGTGCCAGTAGTCGGGAGGAGGCCTACGAGCAGTACTTC.

The rearrangement uses TRBV7-2 and TRBJ2-5, with TRBD2 identical over 13 bases. From germline, CDR1 is SGHTA and CDR2 FQGNSA. J gave up 5 bases and V 5 bases, and 11 bases lay outside the gene matches. The CDR3 sequence is 17 residues long. The CDR3 here is CASSQGTSGAWGETQYF. The CDR3, as DNA: TGTGCCAGCAGCCAAGGGACTAGCGGGGCCTGGGGGGAGACCCAGTACTTC. Looking up the rest from reference TRBV7-2 and TRBJ2-5 gives the full variable domain: GAGVSQSPSNKVTEKGKDVELRCDPISGHTALYWYRQSLGQGLEFLIYFQGNSAPDKSGLPSDRFSAERTGGSVSTLTIQRTQQEDSAVYLCASSQGTSGAWGETQYFGPGTRLLVL.

The chain employs TRBV29-1 and TRBJ1-2; the match to TRBD1 covers 8 bases. After removal of 6 bases from V and 8 bases from J, the junction contained 5 bases not matched to a gene. CDR1 is SQVTM and CDR2 is ANQGSEA in the germline V gene. The CDR3 runs to 11 residues. CDR3 coding DNA: TGCAGCGTCGTTGACAGGGGCGGCTACACCTTC. Its protein product is CSVVDRGGYTF.

This chain connects TRBV5-1 to TRBJ1-5, with 10 positions matching TRBD1. The germline CDR1 and CDR2 sequences are SGHRS and YFSETQ. Trimming cost V 5 bases and J 4 bases; bases outside gene matches: 3. The CDR3 totals 14 residues. The CDR3 is CASSQGQGNQPQHF. The CDR3, as DNA: TGCGCCAGCAGTCAGGGACAGGGGAATCAGCCCCAGCATTTT. The variable domain in full, completed from reference TRBV5-1 and TRBJ1-5, reads KAGVTQTPRYLIKTRGQQVTLSCSPISGHRSVSWYQQTPGQGLQFLFEYFSETQRNKGNFPGRFSGRQFSNSRSEMNVSTLELGDSALYLCASSQGQGNQPQHFGDGTRLSIL.

This clone was detected only a few times. The V call is TRBV2, the J call TRBJ2-7, with 9 bases lining up with TRBD1. CDR3 length: 14 amino acids. The J segment lost 6 bases and the V segment lost 7 bases, leaving 10 bases of the junction unmatched. Germline CDR1 SNHLY, CDR2 FYNNEI. This chain's CDR3 is CASMLQGAPSEQYF. The CDR3 bases are TGTGCCAGCATGCTACAGGGGGCGCCGAGCGAGCAGTACTTC.

This clone has just a few counts. This chain uses TRBV7-2 with TRBJ1-1; no definite D call. Germline assignment: CDR1 SGHTA and CDR2 FQGNSA. The CDR3 is made up of 13 amino acids. Trimming cost V 6 bases and J 0 bases, with 8 bases left between them. CDR3 amino acids: CASRKSMNTEAFF. The CDR3 DNA is TGTGCCAGCAGAAAATCAATGAACACTGAAGCTTTCTTT.

The chain uses TRBV5-1 and TRBJ2-3; 7 positions match TRBD1. The CDR3 runs to 15 residues. V trimming: 4 bases; J trimming: 0 bases; junction bases outside the gene matches: 5. Germline V CDR1 and CDR2: SGHRS, YFSETQ. CDR3 sequence: CASSPDRASTDTQYF. The CDR3 region has the DNA TGCGCCAGCAGCCCAGACAGGGCTAGCACAGATACGCAGTATTTT.

The J gene is TRBJ2-1, the V gene TRBV7-9; TRBD1 matches 7 bases. Germline CDR1 reads SEHNR; CDR2 reads FQNEAQ (reference sequence). This CDR3 has 14 amino acids. Germline trimming cut 1 base from V and 9 bases from J; bases unmatched to any gene: 6. CDR3 DNA: TGTGCCAGCAGCTTAGGTAACAGGGGAAGTGAGCAGTTCTTC. Translation gives CASSLGNRGSEQFF.

The rearrangement joins TRBV30 to TRBJ1-1; TRBD1 agrees at 10 bases. V was pared by 6 bases and J by 4 bases, with 5 bases of the junction left unmatched. Looked up from germline, CDR1 is GTSNPN and CDR2 is SVGIG (reference sequence). The CDR3 runs 13 residues. CDR3 nucleotides: TGTGCCTGTAGACAGGGGGCTGGCACTGAAGCTTTCTTT. Translated, it gives CACRQGAGTEAFF. The full variable domain, in which reference TRBV30 and TRBJ1-1 provide the parts outside the CDR3, is SQTIHQWPATLVQPVGSPLSLECTVEGTSNPNLYWYRQAAGRGLQLLFYSVGIGQISSEVPQNLSASRPQDRQFILSSKKLLLSDSGFYLCACRQGAGTEAFFGQGTRLTVV.

This sequence joins TRBV6-5 and TRBJ1-1; 10 bases line up with TRBD1. After removal of 4 bases from V and 4 bases from J, the junction contained 6 bases not matched to a gene. The CDR3 sequence is 15 residues long. CDR1 is MNHEY and CDR2 is SVGAGI in the germline V gene. CDR3 bases: TGTGCCAGCAGTTTCCGGGACAGGGGAGGCACTGAAGCTTTCTTT. Translation gives CASSFRDRGGTEAFF.

This clone was observed a handful of times. The chain links TRBV5-1 to TRBJ2-5, with D hard to call. Trimming shortened V by 5 bases and J by 0 bases, and 11 bases separated the two germline ends. The CDR3 has 14 amino acids. The V gene's germline CDR1 is SGHRS and CDR2 YFSETQ. CDR3 sequence (DNA): TGCGCCAGCAGGAAAGACACTTACCAAGAGACCCAGTACTTC. Protein: CASRKDTYQETQYF.

The J gene is TRBJ2-3, the V gene TRBV29-1, with 13 bases fitting TRBD2. V was pared by 6 bases and J by 3 bases, with 3 bases of the junction left unmatched. Germline loops: CDR1 SQVTM, CDR2 ANQGSEA. The length of the CDR3 is 14 residues. The CDR3 DNA reads as TGCAGCGTCCGGACTAGCGGGAGTACAGATACGCAGTATTTT. It yields the protein CSVRTSGSTDTQYF.

The chain links TRBV5-1 to TRBJ1-2; TRBD1 matches 8 bases. Germline V gives CDR1 SGHRS, CDR2 YFSETQ. With V trimmed by 3 bases and J by 4 bases, 8 bases remained unmatched. The CDR3 runs 15 residues. The CDR3 region has the DNA TGCGCCAGCAGCTCGGTTGACAGGGGAAGCTATGGCTACACCTTC. This sequence encodes CASSSVDRGSYGYTF.

This clone came up a few times. The chain links TRBV9 to TRBJ1-5; D call uncertain. There are 16 residues in the CDR3. Germline CDR1 SGDLS, CDR2 YYNGEE. Deletions cut 0 bases from V and 0 bases from J, with 10 bases between. The CDR3 sequence is CASSVESGISNQPQHF. The CDR3, as DNA: TGTGCCAGCAGCGTAGAGTCAGGAATTAGCAATCAGCCCCAGCATTTT.